The TCR beta chain described here comes from a study of blood T cell repertoires in COVID-19. At the level of the study: From the United States, Italy and Spain came samples of acute and convalescent COVID-19.

Authors' analysis steps: By means of reference gene primer amplification, nucleated cell counts were estimated. Clones were read by immunoSEQ multiplex PCR, and TCRdb kept only the in-frame ones, dropping some. For V, J and clone size, that table is used; D and trimming come from the DNA. In the table there are roughly 500,000 clones, 70% to 90% of which are singletons. V gave up 3 bases and J gave up 8 bases; unmatched junction bases: 3. In germline, CDR1 is GTSNPN, CDR2 SVGIG (reference sequence). CDR3 length: 13 amino acids. The specimen sequenced was peripheral blood. The chain employs TRBV30 and TRBJ2-1; 11 bases map to TRBD1. The source is a human donor in a cohort sampled during active COVID-19. The CDR3 spells CAWRDRGRDEQFF. In nucleotides, the CDR3 is TGTGCCTGGAGGGACAGGGGGCGTGATGAGCAGTTCTTC.